The 7 T cell receptor beta chains below come from one sample, sequenced in a study of blood T cells in healthy people across ages. The use of a sample-barcoded 5' primer and a J-beta primer mix characterized a second PCR of roughly 7 to 11 cycles. TCRdb reanalysed the 5' RACE reads using MiXCR and keeps one entry per CDR3 protein. Of around 1,000,000 distinct CDR3 sequences in the sample, about 25% are singletons; the top ten hold less than 0.85%. The data were also submitted as part of a second study, on T cells of mothers and their children.

The sequenced material came from blood. Source of these receptors: a girl between 2 and 10 years old in good health.

V and J are TRBV12-3 or TRBV12-4 and TRBJ2-5; tentative D call: TRBD2 (5 bases). The length of the CDR3 is 15 residues. V shed 1 base and J shed 5 bases, with 14 bases lying between them. CDR3 DNA: TGTGCCAGCAGTTTAGGGCCACCTCCGGGGGAGACCCAGTACTTC. It codes for CASSLGPPPGETQYF.

V is TRBV7-9 and J is TRBJ2-1; 10 nucleotides align to TRBD2. The CDR3 totals 16 residues. Germline CDR1 SEHNR, CDR2 FQNEAQ (reference sequence). V lost 5 bases to trimming and J lost 3 bases; unmatched junction nucleotides: 7. CDR3 loop: CASSGKRGGLYNEQFF. As DNA, the CDR3 is TGTGCCAGCAGCGGCAAGCGGGGGGGCCTCTACAATGAGCAGTTCTTC. Filled out from reference TRBV7-9 and TRBJ2-1, the complete variable domain reads DTGVSQNPRHKITKRGQNVTFRCDPISEHNRLYWYRQTLGQGPEFLTYFQNEAQLEKSRLLSDRFSAERPKGSFSTLEIQRTEQGDSAMYLCASSGKRGGLYNEQFFGPGTRLTVL.

The J gene is TRBJ2-5, the V gene TRBV25-1; tentatively, D is TRBD1 (6 bases). The CDR3 consists of 14 residues. The V and J ends lost 8 bases and 4 bases respectively, with 17 bases between them. The germline V gene has CDR1 MGHDK and CDR2 SYGVNS. The CDR3 nucleotides are TGTGCCAGCCGTATCACAGGGACCTTAGAGACCCAGTACTTC. Translated, it gives CASRITGTLETQYF.

The rearrangement uses TRBV29-1 and TRBJ2-7, with D possibly being TRBD2 (6 bases). Germline loops: CDR1 SQVTM, CDR2 ANQGSEA. The CDR3 runs 13 residues. Trimming removed 7 bases from V and 3 bases from J, with 16 bases in between. CDR3 loop: CSAAGSGFYEQYF. The DNA of the CDR3 is TGCAGCGCCGCGGGAAGCGGATTCTACGAGCAGTACTTC.

This clonotype was found a few times. The rearrangement joins TRBV27 to TRBJ2-1, with 12 bases fitting TRBD2. The J segment lost 8 bases and the V segment lost 4 bases, leaving 18 bases of the junction unmatched. Germline V gene sequence: CDR1 MNHEY, CDR2 SMNVEV (reference sequence). This CDR3 is built from 19 residues. The CDR3 here is CASSWLAGGPGPVRDEQFF. In nucleotides, the CDR3 is TGTGCCAGCAGTTGGCTAGCGGGAGGGCCCGGCCCGGTTAGGGATGAGCAGTTCTTC.

V gene TRBV20-1 combines with J gene TRBJ2-3; D uncertain. This CDR3 region has 14 residues. V was cut by 3 bases and J by 0 bases, with 10 bases left in between. CDR1 and CDR2 (germline): DFQATT, SNEGSKA (reference sequence). The CDR3 is CSASMAVSTDTQYF. The CDR3 DNA is TGCAGTGCTAGTATGGCGGTTAGCACAGATACGCAGTATTTT.

The rearrangement joins TRBV12-3 or TRBV12-4 to TRBJ2-1; 11 nucleotides match TRBD1. There are 20 residues in the CDR3. Germline trimming cut 0 bases from V and 0 bases from J; bases unmatched to any gene: 10. Here the CDR3 reads CASSLALGQGGPSSYNEQFF. The CDR3, as DNA: TGTGCCAGCAGTTTAGCGCTGGGACAGGGGGGCCCTAGCTCCTACAATGAGCAGTTCTTC.